What follows is one T cell receptor (beta chain) and its context. Its target is unknown. One end of the junction does not line up with germline, which may come from a read error. The time point is: week 5, during vaccination. Vaccine doses each comprised 300 ug of mutant IDH1 20-mer peptide, with topical imiquimod. New astrocytomas of WHO grade 3 or 4 that were IDH1-mutant and ATRX-lost were found in the donors. Using immunoSEQ multiplex PCR, the repertoire was profiled, and TCRdb retains in-frame clones only, with some absent. This table has roughly 50,000 clones, over 75% appearing once. These data are taken from a study of a mutant IDH1 vaccine in newly diagnosed glioma. Study summary: Patients underwent eight vaccinations, which took place in weeks 1, 3, 5, 7, 11, 15, 19 and 23. Antecedent treatment encompassed radiotherapy, temozolomide, or their combination; the majority received both.

Whole-study findings and limits: In approximately 93% of patients, immune responses induced by the vaccine occurred.

Germline V CDR1 and CDR2: SSHAT, FNYEAQ (reference sequence). This CDR3 spans 15 amino acids. This chain uses TRBV7-7 with TRBJ2-7; D possibly corresponds to TRBD2 (5 bases). The receptor was derived from a woman aged 40 to 50 with glioma. Material: PBMCs, obtained from a glioma patient whose treatment included an IDH1 peptide vaccine. The CDR3 nucleotides are TGTGCTAGCAGCTTAGGCCGGGGAAGCTCCTACGAGCAGTACTTC. Its translation is CASSLGRGSSYEQYF.